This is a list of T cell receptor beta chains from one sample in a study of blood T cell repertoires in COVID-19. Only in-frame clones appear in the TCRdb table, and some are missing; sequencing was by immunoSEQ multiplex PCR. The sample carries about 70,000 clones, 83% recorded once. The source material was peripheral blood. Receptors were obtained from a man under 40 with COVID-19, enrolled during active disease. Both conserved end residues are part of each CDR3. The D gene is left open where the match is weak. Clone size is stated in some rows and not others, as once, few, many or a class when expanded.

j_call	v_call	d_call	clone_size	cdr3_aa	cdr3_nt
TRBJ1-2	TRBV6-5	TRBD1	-	CASSPDRGLGYTF	TGTGCCAGCAGTCCCGACAGGGGGCTCGGCTACACCTTC
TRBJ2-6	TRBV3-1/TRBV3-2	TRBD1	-	CASNTGTAALSGANVLTF	TGTGCCAGCAATACCGGGACAGCTGCCCTCTCTGGGGCCAACGTCCTGACTTTC
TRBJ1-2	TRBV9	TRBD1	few	CASSPTGAIVKGYTF	TGTGCCAGCAGCCCGACAGGGGCTATAGTAAAAGGCTACACCTTC
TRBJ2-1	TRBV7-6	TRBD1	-	CASSDGTGSYNEQFF	TGTGCCAGCAGCGATGGGACAGGGTCCTACAATGAGCAGTTCTTC
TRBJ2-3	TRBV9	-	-	CASSFEDSDTQYF	TGTGCCAGCAGCTTTGAGGACTCAGATACGCAGTATTTT
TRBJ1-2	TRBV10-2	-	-	CASGGDPGRRILYGYTF	TGCGCCAGCGGGGGGGATCCGGGACGCAGGATTCTCTATGGCTACACCTTC
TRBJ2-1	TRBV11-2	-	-	CASSFGSSYNEQFF	TGTGCCAGCAGCTTTGGGAGCTCCTACAATGAGCAGTTCTTC
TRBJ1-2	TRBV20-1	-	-	CSASKGKDGYTF	TGCAGTGCTAGTAAGGGGAAGGATGGCTACACCTTC
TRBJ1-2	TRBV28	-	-	CASSLGQSRGYTF	TGTGCCAGCAGTTTAGGGCAGTCCCGTGGCTACACCTTC
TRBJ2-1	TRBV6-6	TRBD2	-	CASSRSGDNEQFF	TGTGCCAGCAGTCGTAGCGGGGACAATGAGCAGTTCTTC
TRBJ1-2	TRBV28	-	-	CASSLGEVGTYGYTF	TGTGCCAGCAGTTTAGGGGAGGTAGGCACCTATGGCTACACCTTC
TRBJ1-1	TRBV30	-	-	CAWSVDSNTEAFF	TGTGCCTGGAGTGTGGACAGCAACACTGAAGCTTTCTTT
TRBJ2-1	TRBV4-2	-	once	CASSREDSLSYNEQFF	TGTGCCAGCAGCCGAGAGGACAGCCTCTCCTACAATGAGCAGTTCTTC
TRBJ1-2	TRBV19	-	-	CASSISGHGRGGYTF	TGTGCCAGTAGTATCTCCGGACACGGGCGAGGCGGCTACACCTTC
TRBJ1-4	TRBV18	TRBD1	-	CASSPNFGTGGEKLFF	TGTGCCAGCTCACCCAATTTTGGGACAGGGGGAGAAAAACTGTTTTTT
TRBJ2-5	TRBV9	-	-	CASSVGGGSGAQYF	TGTGCCAGCAGCGTAGGGGGCGGCTCGGGGGCCCAGTACTTC
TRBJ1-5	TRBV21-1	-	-	CASSKALQRSNQPQHF	TGTGCCAGCAGCAAAGCGCTCCAGCGTAGCAATCAGCCCCAGCATTTT
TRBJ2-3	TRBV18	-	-	CASSPVSRTSTDTQYF	TGTGCCAGCTCACCAGTCTCGCGCACTAGCACAGATACGCAGTATTTT
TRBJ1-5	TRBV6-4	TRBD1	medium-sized	CASSETGGNQPQHF	TGTGCCAGCAGTGAGACAGGGGGCAATCAGCCCCAGCATTTT
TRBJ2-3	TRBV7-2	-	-	CASSLVRGTDTQYF	TGTGCCAGCAGCTTAGTACGGGGAACAGATACGCAGTATTTT
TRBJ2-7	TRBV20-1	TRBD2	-	CSASPGTSGSRGNFYEQYF	TGCAGTGCTAGTCCCGGGACTAGCGGGTCACGGGGGAACTTCTACGAGCAGTACTTC
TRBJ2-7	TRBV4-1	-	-	CASSPKAGSSYEQYF	TGCGCCAGCAGCCCAAAGGCGGGGAGCTCCTACGAGCAGTACTTC
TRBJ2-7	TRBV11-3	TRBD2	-	CASSLGGSRYEQYF	TGTGCCAGCAGCTTAGGCGGGAGTCGTTACGAGCAGTACTTC
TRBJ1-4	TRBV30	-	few	CAWKTGLYEKLFF	TGTGCCTGGAAGACAGGTCTTTATGAAAAACTGTTTTTT
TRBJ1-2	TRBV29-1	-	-	CSAADYGYTF	TGCAGCGCTGCAGACTATGGCTACACCTTC
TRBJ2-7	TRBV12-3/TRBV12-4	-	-	CASSPRRDEQYF	TGTGCCAGCAGTCCCCGCCGGGACGAGCAGTACTTC
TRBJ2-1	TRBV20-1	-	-	CSAPLEDEQFF	TGCAGTGCCCCCTTGGAGGATGAGCAGTTCTTC
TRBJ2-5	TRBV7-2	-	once	CASSLAGRGETQYF	TGTGCCAGCAGCTTAGCGGGGAGGGGGGAGACCCAGTACTTC
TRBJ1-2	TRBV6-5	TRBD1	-	CASRPGQGGNYGYTF	TGTGCCAGCAGACCCGGACAGGGGGGGAACTATGGCTACACCTTC
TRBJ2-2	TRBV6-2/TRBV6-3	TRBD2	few	CASSYGRLADTGELFF	TGTGCCAGCAGTTACGGTCGACTAGCGGACACCGGGGAGCTGTTTTTT
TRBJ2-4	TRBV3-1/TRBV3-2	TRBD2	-	CASSLNSTSGRHIQYF	TGTGCCAGCAGCCTAAATTCGACTAGCGGGAGGCACATTCAGTACTTC
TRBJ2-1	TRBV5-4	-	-	CASSSGIEQFF	TGTGCCAGCAGCTCGGGGATTGAGCAGTTCTTC
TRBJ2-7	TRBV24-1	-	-	CATSDFPDNEQYF	TGTGCCACCAGTGATTTCCCTGACAACGAGCAGTACTTC
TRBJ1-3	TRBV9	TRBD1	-	CASSETGATGNTIYF	TGTGCCAGCAGCGAGACAGGGGCAACTGGAAACACCATATATTTT
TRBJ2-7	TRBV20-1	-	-	CSASTPSGRSYEQYF	TGCAGTGCTAGTACGCCGAGCGGACGCTCCTACGAGCAGTACTTC
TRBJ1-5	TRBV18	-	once	CASSPGDTVTNQPQHF	TGTGCCAGCTCACCGGGGGACACGGTAACTAATCAGCCCCAGCATTTT